This T cell receptor (beta chain) was documented in a study of blood T cell repertoires in COVID-19. Across the study: Sample material is recorded as cDNA or gDNA derived from T cells, B-cell-depleted T cells, or PBMCs.

Details on this clone: The identical CDR3 is also encoded by other nucleotide sequences in the sample.

In the study's own analysis: Nucleated cell counts were estimated from reference gene primer amplification. Sequenced by immunoSEQ multiplex PCR; TCRdb stores in-frame clones only, minus some. Clone size and the V and J calls come from that table; the DNA yielded D and trimming. The sample holds 400,000 to 500,000 clones, roughly 88% seen once. Germline V gives CDR1 SGHRS, CDR2 YFSETQ. The length of the CDR3 is 14 residues. The germline V and J ends were trimmed by 0 bases and 3 bases, with 10 bases remaining between them. Participants, about 18 to 89 years old, spanned 25 or so US areas. This receptor was taken from a woman between 18 and 29 years old who had been exposed to COVID-19. Sequencing was carried out using PBMCs or T cells enriched from blood (not recorded which). This chain uses TRBV5-1 with TRBJ2-7; weak D call: TRBD2 (6 bases). The CDR3 nucleotides are TGCGCCAGCAGCTTGGCGGGAGATAGCTACGAGCAGTACTTC. Its translation: CASSLAGDSYEQYF.